Shown below are 18 T cell receptor beta chains from a single sample sequenced in a study of cytomegalovirus exposure and HLA in healthy donors. Primers included in the PCR were 60 Vbeta and 13 Jbeta primers. TCRdb keeps only in-frame clones here, not all; method: immunoSEQ multiplex PCR. The sample comprises 170,000 or so clones, less than 90% of which are singletons, and under 2% rests with the top ten. Specimen: PBMCs. The receptors were sampled from a young man in good health and CMV-seronegative.

In DNA, the CDR3 is TGTGCCAGCAGTCGAGGGACAGCTTTGAGGAACATTCAGTACTTC. Amino acid sequence: CASSRGTALRNIQYF. The chain carries TRBV6-5 and TRBJ2-4; 7 bases map to TRBD1. The CDR3 length is 15 residues. V shed 5 bases and J 7 bases; nucleotides not matched to a gene: 11. Per germline, CDR1 MNHEY and CDR2 SVGAGI.

The CDR3 nucleotides read TGCGCCAGCAGCCAAGAGGGACAGGGAGGATATGGGTATAGCAATCAGCCCCAGCATTTT. Translation: CASSQEGQGGYGYSNQPQHF. This sequence joins TRBV4-1 and TRBJ1-5; 9 bases fit TRBD1. Germline CDR1 is MGHRA and CDR2 is YSYEKL. V lost 0 bases and J lost 0; bases outside the gene matches: 12. This CDR3 is built from 20 residues.

The rearrangement uses TRBV5-1 and TRBJ2-2; no definite D call. Germline CDR1 and CDR2: SGHRS and YFSETQ. Trimming shortened V by 3 bases and J by 5 bases, and 11 bases separated the two germline ends. The CDR3 contains 14 residues. The DNA of the CDR3 is TGCGCCAGCAGCTCGACAAAGCCGACCGGGGAGCTGTTTTTT. Translating gives CASSSTKPTGELFF. Based on the CDR3 plus reference TRBV5-1 and TRBJ2-2, the full variable domain is KAGVTQTPRYLIKTRGQQVTLSCSPISGHRSVSWYQQTPGQGLQFLFEYFSETQRNKGNFPGRFSGRQFSNSRSEMNVSTLELGDSALYLCASSSTKPTGELFFGEGSRLTVL.

This sequence joins TRBV4-3 and TRBJ2-7, with TRBD2 matching over 9 bases. The CDR3 has 15 amino acids. V shed 6 bases and J 7 bases; nucleotides not matched to a gene: 13. Germline lookup yields CDR1 LGHNA and CDR2 YSLEER. The DNA for the CDR3 is TGCGCCAGCAGTTTCGGTCCAGGGACTAGCAAAGAGCAGTACTTC. It translates to CASSFGPGTSKEQYF.

V and J are TRBV9 and TRBJ2-5, with TRBD2 matching over 7 bases. V was pared by 4 bases and J by 4 bases, with 7 bases of the junction left unmatched. Germline V CDR1 and CDR2: SGDLS, YYNGEE. This CDR3 contains 14 residues. CDR3 loop: CASSPGGRRETQYF. The CDR3 DNA reads TGTGCCAGCAGCCCGGGGGGACGGAGAGAGACCCAGTACTTC.

This clone appeared a few times. The chain employs TRBV28 and TRBJ1-4, with D uncertain. The germline V gene encodes CDR1 MDHEN and CDR2 SYDVKM. The germline V and J ends were trimmed by 1 base and 4 bases, with 10 bases remaining between them. This CDR3 comprises 15 residues. The DNA of the CDR3 is TGTGCCAGCAGTTTATTACCTGGGCTTAATGAAAAACTGTTTTTT. This encodes CASSLLPGLNEKLFF.

In its sample, this clone was seen a few times. This sequence joins TRBV19 and TRBJ1-2; no definite D call. CDR3 length: 14 residues. V lost 3 bases and J lost 2, with 10 bases in between. CDR1 and CDR2 (germline): LNHDA, SQIVND (reference sequence). CDR3 DNA: TGTGCCAGTAGTATCCGCGGGGAGAACTATGGCTACACCTTC. It translates to CASSIRGENYGYTF.

This chain joins TRBV19 and TRBJ1-5; 7 bases match TRBD1. Germline V gives CDR1 LNHDA, CDR2 SQIVND (reference sequence). Trimming cost V 3 bases and J 6 bases; bases outside gene matches: 11. The CDR3 contains 16 residues. CDR3 protein: CASSIGSGQSGQPQHF. CDR3 coding DNA: TGTGCCAGTAGTATCGGGTCGGGACAGTCAGGTCAGCCCCAGCATTTT. The variable domain in full, completed from reference TRBV19 and TRBJ1-5, reads DGGITQSPKYLFRKEGQNVTLSCEQNLNHDAMYWYRQDPGQGLRLIYYSQIVNDFQKGDIAEGYSVSREKKESFPLTVTSAQKNPTAFYLCASSIGSGQSGQPQHFGDGTRLSIL.

The gene calls are TRBV5-1 and TRBJ1-1; no firm D call. This CDR3 has 14 residues. Germline loops: CDR1 SGHRS, CDR2 YFSETQ. The V gene lost 0 bases and the J gene lost 1 base, with 7 bases spanning the gap. CDR3 in amino acids: CASSLATRNTEAFF. The CDR3, as DNA: TGCGCCAGCAGCTTGGCAACACGGAACACTGAAGCTTTCTTT.

The chain couples TRBV7-8 to TRBJ1-1; no clear D. Per the germline V gene, CDR1 is SGHVS and CDR2 is FQNEAQ. The CDR3 length is 13 residues. Trimming pared 0 bases from V and 5 bases from J, leaving 7 bases between. Here the CDR3 DNA reads TGTGCCAGCAGCTTAGCGCTATCAACTGAAGCTTTCTTT. Its protein product is CASSLALSTEAFF.

V and J are TRBV6-5 and TRBJ2-7; D ambiguous. There are 13 residues in the CDR3. In germline, CDR1 is MNHEY, CDR2 SVGAGI. The ends were cut back, 2 bases at V and 3 bases at J, with 8 bases in the middle. Here the CDR3 DNA reads TGTGCCAGCAGTTACGACATAAGCTACGAGCAGTACTTC. Amino acid sequence: CASSYDISYEQYF.

V is TRBV6-5 and J is TRBJ2-3; tentatively, D is TRBD1 (6 bases). The CDR3 is made up of 15 amino acids. Germline CDR1 is MNHEY and CDR2 is SVGAGI. Trimming took off 2 bases at V and 4 bases at J, with 13 bases between the two ends. The CDR3 loop is CASSYTTGSPDTQYF. The CDR3 coding sequence is TGTGCCAGCAGTTACACCACAGGGTCCCCAGATACGCAGTATTTT.

This clone was seen only once. J is TRBJ2-5 and V is TRBV5-1; possibly TRBD2 for D (6 bases). The CDR3 extends over 15 amino acids. Looked up from germline, CDR1 is SGHRS and CDR2 is YFSETQ. Trimming took 4 bases from V and 5 from J, leaving 18 bases between them. The DNA of the CDR3 is TGCGCCAGCAGCGAACCGGGAGCTTTGTGGGAGACCCAGTACTTC. It is translated as CASSEPGALWETQYF.

The genes are TRBV5-4 and TRBJ1-6; unclear D gene. The CDR3 runs to 15 residues. V lost 3 bases and J lost 7, with 14 bases in between. The germline gives CDR1 SGHNT, CDR2 YYREEE (reference sequence). The CDR3 is CASSSIGGLNSPLHF. CDR3 DNA sequence: TGTGCCAGCAGCTCCATCGGAGGTTTAAATTCACCCCTCCACTTT.

V is TRBV25-1 and J is TRBJ2-7; tentatively, D is TRBD2 (6 bases). Germline CDR1 is MGHDK and CDR2 is SYGVNS. V was clipped by 4 bases and J by 7 bases, with 20 bases between them. The CDR3 covers 15 residues. CDR3 residues: CASSVGTYRGGEQYF. CDR3 in DNA: TGTGCCAGCAGTGTTGGGACCTACCGGGGAGGAGAGCAGTACTTC.

The chain links TRBV9 to TRBJ2-3; 11 bases are shared with TRBD2. The length of the CDR3 is 16 residues. Germline-derived CDR1 and CDR2 are SGDLS and YYNGEE. Trimming at V came to 0 bases and at J to 2 bases, leaving 2 bases not matched to a gene. CDR3 amino acids: CASSVVAGGITDTQYF. The DNA of the CDR3 is TGTGCCAGCAGCGTAGTAGCGGGGGGGATCACAGATACGCAGTATTTT.

This chain connects TRBV19 to TRBJ1-5; D not certain. The CDR3 extends over 14 amino acids. Per the germline V gene, CDR1 is LNHDA and CDR2 is SQIVND (reference sequence). Trimming cost V 0 bases and J 4 bases, with 7 bases left between them. The CDR3 loop reads CASSIEEGNQPQHF. The CDR3 nucleotides read TGTGCCAGTAGTATAGAGGAGGGAAATCAGCCCCAGCATTTT. Complete variable domain (other parts from reference TRBV19 and TRBJ1-5): DGGITQSPKYLFRKEGQNVTLSCEQNLNHDAMYWYRQDPGQGLRLIYYSQIVNDFQKGDIAEGYSVSREKKESFPLTVTSAQKNPTAFYLCASSIEEGNQPQHFGDGTRLSIL.

This clone showed up just once. The V gene is TRBV6-5, the J gene TRBJ1-1; no firm D call. The germline CDR1 and CDR2 sequences are MNHEY and SVGAGI. V was cut by 0 bases and J by 0 bases, with 11 bases left in between. There are 16 residues in the CDR3. Here the CDR3 DNA reads TGTGCCAGCAGTTACTCCTGGACTGGGATGAACACTGAAGCTTTCTTT. Translating gives CASSYSWTGMNTEAFF.